The clone carrying this T cell receptor beta chain was seen a single time. Germline-derived CDR1 and CDR2 are SGHRS and YFSETQ. V lost 4 bases to trimming and J lost 5 bases; unmatched junction nucleotides: 6. The CDR3 loop spans 15 amino acids. This entry belongs to a study of cytomegalovirus exposure and HLA in healthy donors. In the PCR, 60 Vbeta and 13 Jbeta primers were used. Method: immunoSEQ multiplex PCR; TCRdb's copy keeps in-frame clones and lacks some. This table holds 100,000 or so clones, 74% found once. This clonotype was obtained from a man aged 50-59 years in good health and CMV-seropositive. The J gene is TRBJ2-1, the V gene TRBV5-1; 10 bases match TRBD2. Material for sequencing was PBMCs. In nucleotides, the CDR3 is TGCGCCAGCAGCGCCGGGACTAGCGTGAACAATGAGCAGTTCTTC. Protein: CASSAGTSVNNEQFF.